This T cell receptor (beta chain) was sequenced for a study of a mutant IDH1 vaccine in newly diagnosed glioma. Notes on the study in general: It was over 85% of patients that developed vaccine-induced immune responses. Pseudoprogression seemed unrelated to changes in top peripheral T cell clonotypes.

Sample time point: baseline, week 1 (first vaccination visit). Treatment noted: pre-vaccination baseline after standard-of-care therapy. Note on this clone: Antigen specificity is unknown.

Profiling relied on immunoSEQ multiplex PCR, and the TCRdb table lists in-frame clones only, not all of them. The table has about 100,000 clones, roughly 75% seen once. V gave up 4 bases and J gave up 4 bases; unmatched junction bases: 3. This CDR3 contains 14 residues. CDR1 and CDR2 (germline): MNHEY, SVGAGI. J is TRBJ2-5 and V is TRBV6-5; 10 nucleotides agree with TRBD1. The sequencing used PBMCs, collected from a glioma patient treated with radiotherapy, temozolomide or both. This sequence was found in a man in his forties with glioma. CDR3 bases: TGTGCCAGCAGTTGGGGACAGGGGAGAGAGACCCAGTACTTC. Amino acid sequence: CASSWGQGRETQYF.